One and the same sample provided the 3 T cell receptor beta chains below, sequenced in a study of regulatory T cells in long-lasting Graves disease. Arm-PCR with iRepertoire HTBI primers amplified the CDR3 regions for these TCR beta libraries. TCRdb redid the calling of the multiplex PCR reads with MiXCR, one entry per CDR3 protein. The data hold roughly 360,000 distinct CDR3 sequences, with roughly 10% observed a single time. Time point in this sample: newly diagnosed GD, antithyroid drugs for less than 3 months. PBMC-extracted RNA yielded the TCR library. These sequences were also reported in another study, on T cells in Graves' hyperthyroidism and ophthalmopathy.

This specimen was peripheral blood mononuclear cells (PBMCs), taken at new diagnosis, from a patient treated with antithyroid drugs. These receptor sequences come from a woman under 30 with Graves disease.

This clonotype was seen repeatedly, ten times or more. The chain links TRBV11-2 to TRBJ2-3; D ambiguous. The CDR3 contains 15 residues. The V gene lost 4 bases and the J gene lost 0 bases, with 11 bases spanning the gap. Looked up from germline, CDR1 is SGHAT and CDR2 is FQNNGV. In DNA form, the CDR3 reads TGTGCCAGCAGCTCTATCAAAGCTAGCACAGATACGCAGTATTTT. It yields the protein CASSSIKASTDTQYF.

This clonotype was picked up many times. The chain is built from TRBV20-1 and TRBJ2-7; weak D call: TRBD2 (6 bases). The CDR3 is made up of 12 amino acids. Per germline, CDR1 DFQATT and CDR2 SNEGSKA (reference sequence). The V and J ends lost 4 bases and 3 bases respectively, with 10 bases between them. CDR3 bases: TGCAGTGCTACGAGGACTAACTACGAGCAGTACTTC. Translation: CSATRTNYEQYF.

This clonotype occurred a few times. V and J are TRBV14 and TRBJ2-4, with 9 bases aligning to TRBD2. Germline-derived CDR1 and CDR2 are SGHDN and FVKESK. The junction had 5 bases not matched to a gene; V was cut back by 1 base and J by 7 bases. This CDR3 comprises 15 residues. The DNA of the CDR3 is TGTGCCAGCAGCCAAGTCGGGACTAGCTACAACATTCAGTACTTC. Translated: CASSQVGTSYNIQYF.